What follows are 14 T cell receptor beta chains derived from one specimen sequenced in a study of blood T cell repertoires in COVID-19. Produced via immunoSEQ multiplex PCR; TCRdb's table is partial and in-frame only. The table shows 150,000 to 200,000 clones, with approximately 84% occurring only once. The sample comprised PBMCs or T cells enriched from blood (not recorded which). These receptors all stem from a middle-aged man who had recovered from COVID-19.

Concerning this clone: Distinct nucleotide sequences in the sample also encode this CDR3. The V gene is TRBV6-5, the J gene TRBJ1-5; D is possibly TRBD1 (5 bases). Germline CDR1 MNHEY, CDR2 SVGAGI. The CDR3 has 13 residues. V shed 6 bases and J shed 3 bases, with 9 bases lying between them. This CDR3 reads CASRQVNNQPQHF. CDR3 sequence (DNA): TGTGCCAGCAGACAGGTAAACAATCAGCCCCAGCATTTT.

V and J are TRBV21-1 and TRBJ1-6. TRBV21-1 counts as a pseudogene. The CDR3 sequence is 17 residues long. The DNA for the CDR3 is TGTGCCAGCAGCGGATCGACCCGGAGCTCCTATAATTCACCCCTCCACTTT. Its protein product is CASSGSTRSSYNSPLHF.

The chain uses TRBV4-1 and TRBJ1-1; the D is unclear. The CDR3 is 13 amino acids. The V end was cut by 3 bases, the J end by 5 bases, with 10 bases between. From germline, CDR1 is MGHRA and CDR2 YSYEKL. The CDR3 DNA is TGCGCCAGCAGCCAGAGCTCGCGTACTGAAGCTTTCTTT. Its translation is CASSQSSRTEAFF.

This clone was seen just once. The CDR3 protein is CASSDRGNTIYF. CDR3 nucleotides: TGTGCCAGCAGCGATCGGGGAAACACCATATATTTT. This chain connects TRBV3-1 (or the pseudogene TRBV3-2) to TRBJ1-3; no clear D gene. In germline, CDR1 is LGHDT, CDR2 YNNKEL (reference sequence). The CDR3 covers 12 residues. Trimming removed 5 bases at V and 4 bases at J, with 6 bases between.

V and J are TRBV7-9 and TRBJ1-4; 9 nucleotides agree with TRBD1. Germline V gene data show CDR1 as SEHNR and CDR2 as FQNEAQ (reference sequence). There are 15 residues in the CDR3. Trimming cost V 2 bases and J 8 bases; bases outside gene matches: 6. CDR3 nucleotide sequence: TGTGCCAGCAGCTTATCGGGGACAGGGAGAGAAAAACTGTTTTTT. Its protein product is CASSLSGTGREKLFF.

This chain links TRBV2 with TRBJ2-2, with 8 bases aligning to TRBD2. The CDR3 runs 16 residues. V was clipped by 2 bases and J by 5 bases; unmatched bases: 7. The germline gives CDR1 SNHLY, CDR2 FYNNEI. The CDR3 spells CASSERRLAGTGELFF. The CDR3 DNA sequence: TGTGCCAGCAGTGAACGGAGATTAGCGGGGACCGGGGAGCTGTTTTTT.

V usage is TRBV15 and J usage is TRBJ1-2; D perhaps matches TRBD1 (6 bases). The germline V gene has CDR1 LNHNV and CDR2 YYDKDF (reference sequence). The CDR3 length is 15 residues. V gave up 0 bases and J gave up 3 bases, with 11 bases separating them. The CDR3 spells CATSRDRGGDYGYTF. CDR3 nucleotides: TGTGCCACCAGCAGAGATAGGGGGGGTGACTATGGCTACACCTTC.

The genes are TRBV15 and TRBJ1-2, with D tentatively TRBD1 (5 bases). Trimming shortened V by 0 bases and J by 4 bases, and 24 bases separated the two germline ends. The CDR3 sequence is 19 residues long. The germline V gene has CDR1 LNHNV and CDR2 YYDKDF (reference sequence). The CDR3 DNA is TGTGCCACCAGCAGAGATCGACCCTCCGCGGGACGGGGTACCTATGGCTACACCTTC. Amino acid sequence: CATSRDRPSAGRGTYGYTF.

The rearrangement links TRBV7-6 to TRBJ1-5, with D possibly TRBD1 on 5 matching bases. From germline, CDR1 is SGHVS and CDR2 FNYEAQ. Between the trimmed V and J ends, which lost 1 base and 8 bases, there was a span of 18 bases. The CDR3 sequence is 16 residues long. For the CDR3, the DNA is TGTGCCAGCAGCTTAGAAGTCTACGGGGGTCTGAAGCCCCAGCATTTT. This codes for CASSLEVYGGLKPQHF.

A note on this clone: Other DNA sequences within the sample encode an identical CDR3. Here the CDR3 reads CASSLMRSSYEQYF. DNA for the CDR3: TGTGCCAGCAGCTTGATGCGGTCCTCCTACGAGCAGTACTTC. The rearrangement joins TRBV7-8 to TRBJ2-7; the D is unclear. The CDR3 is 14 amino acids. Germline V gives CDR1 SGHVS, CDR2 FQNEAQ. Trimming cost V 3 bases and J 0 bases, with 9 bases left between them.

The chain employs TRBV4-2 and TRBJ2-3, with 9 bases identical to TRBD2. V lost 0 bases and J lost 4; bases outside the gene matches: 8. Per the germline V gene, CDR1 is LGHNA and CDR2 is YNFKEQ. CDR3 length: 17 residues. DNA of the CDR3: TGTGCCAGCAGCCAAGACGGGGGTAGCGGGGGATCAGATACGCAGTATTTT. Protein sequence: CASSQDGGSGGSDTQYF.

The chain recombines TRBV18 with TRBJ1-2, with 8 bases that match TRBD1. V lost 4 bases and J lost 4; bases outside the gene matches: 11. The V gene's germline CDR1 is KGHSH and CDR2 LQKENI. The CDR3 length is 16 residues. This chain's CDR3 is CASSQLRDGTGYGYTF. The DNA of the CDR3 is TGTGCCAGCTCACAGCTGAGAGACGGGACAGGCTATGGCTACACCTTC.

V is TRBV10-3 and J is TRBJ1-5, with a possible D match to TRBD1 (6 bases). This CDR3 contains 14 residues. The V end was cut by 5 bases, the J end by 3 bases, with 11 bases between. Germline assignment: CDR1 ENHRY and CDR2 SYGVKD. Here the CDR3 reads CAISSGQLNQPQHF. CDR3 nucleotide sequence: TGTGCCATCAGTTCCGGACAGCTCAATCAGCCCCAGCATTTT.

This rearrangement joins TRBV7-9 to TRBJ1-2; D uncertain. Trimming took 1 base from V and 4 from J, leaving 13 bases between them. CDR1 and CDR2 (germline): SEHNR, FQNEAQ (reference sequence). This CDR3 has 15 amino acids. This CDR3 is CASSLVQVPFYGYTF. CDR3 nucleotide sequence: TGTGCCAGCAGCTTAGTCCAGGTGCCCTTCTATGGCTACACCTTC.